What follows describes a single T cell receptor beta chain. There are 13 residues in the CDR3. V gave up 8 bases and J gave up 0 bases, with 7 bases separating them. CDR1 is SEHNR, CDR2 FQNEAQ, per germline (reference sequence). The sample comes from a study of CD8 T cells in Susac syndrome. Negative isolation yielded CD8+ and CD4+ T cells; FACS enriched TEMRA cells. cDNA came from around 0.5 to 1 ug RNA primed by random hexamers. MiXCR, run by TCRdb on the immunoSEQ multiplex PCR reads, gives a single entry per CDR3 protein. The top ten clones hold approximately 0.25% of a sample with some 150,000 distinct CDR3 sequences, 94% of them seen once.

The sequence was obtained from a human donor in good health. The rearrangement links TRBV7-9 to TRBJ2-2, with unresolved D. Material for sequencing was CD8+ T cells from PBMCs. The CDR3 here is CASQTPNTGELFF. CDR3 coding DNA: TGTGCCAGCCAGACTCCGAACACCGGGGAGCTGTTTTTT.